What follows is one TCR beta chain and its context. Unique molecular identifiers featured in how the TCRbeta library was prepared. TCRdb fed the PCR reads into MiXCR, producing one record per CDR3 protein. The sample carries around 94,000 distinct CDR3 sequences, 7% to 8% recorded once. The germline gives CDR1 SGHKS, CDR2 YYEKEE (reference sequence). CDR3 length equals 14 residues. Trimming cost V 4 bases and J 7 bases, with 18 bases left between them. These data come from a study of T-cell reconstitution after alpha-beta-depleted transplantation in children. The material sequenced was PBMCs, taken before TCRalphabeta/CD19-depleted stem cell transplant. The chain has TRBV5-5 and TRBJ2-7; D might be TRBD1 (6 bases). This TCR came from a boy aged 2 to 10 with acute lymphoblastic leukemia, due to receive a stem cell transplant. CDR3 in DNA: TGTGCCAGCAGCGTTCTTTTAGGGACAAGTGAGCAGTACTTC. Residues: CASSVLLGTSEQYF.